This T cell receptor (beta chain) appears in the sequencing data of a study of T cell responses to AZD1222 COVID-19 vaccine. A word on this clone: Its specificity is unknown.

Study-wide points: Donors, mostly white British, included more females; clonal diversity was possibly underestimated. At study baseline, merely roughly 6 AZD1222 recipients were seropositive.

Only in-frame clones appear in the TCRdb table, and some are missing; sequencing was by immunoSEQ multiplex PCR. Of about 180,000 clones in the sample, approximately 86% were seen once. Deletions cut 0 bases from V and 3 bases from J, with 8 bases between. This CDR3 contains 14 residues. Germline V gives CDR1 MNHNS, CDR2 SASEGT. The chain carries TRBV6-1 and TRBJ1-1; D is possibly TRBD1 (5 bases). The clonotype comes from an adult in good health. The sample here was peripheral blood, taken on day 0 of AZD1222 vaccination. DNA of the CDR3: TGTGCCAGCAGTGAAGCCGGCAGGGACACTGAAGCTTTCTTT. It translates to CASSEAGRDTEAFF.